This T cell receptor beta chain was retrieved from a study of identical twins. TCRdb passed the 5' RACE reads through MiXCR, listing each CDR3 protein once. The sample has 700,000 to 950,000 distinct CDR3 sequences; over 9% are singletons. V trimming: 7 bases; J trimming: 4 bases; junction bases outside the gene matches: 6. The CDR3 consists of 13 residues. The germline gives CDR1 SGHRS, CDR2 YFSETQ. Findings and caveats of the study: Models underestimated how often monozygotic twins shared out-of-frame TCR alpha. Abundant beta clonotypes from cord blood bore fewer insertions; memory repertoires lacked this pattern.

This clonotype came up a few times. Its specificity is not known. Another study also made use of these data, one on yellow fever vaccine responses in identical twins.

This rearrangement joins TRBV5-1 to TRBJ2-5; the match to TRBD1 covers 8 bases. This TCR was sampled from a woman younger than 35 in good health. What was sequenced was PBMCs. CDR3 nucleotides: TGCGCCAGCCAGGCAGGGGGCGCAGAGACCCAGTACTTC. Encoded protein: CASQAGGAETQYF.